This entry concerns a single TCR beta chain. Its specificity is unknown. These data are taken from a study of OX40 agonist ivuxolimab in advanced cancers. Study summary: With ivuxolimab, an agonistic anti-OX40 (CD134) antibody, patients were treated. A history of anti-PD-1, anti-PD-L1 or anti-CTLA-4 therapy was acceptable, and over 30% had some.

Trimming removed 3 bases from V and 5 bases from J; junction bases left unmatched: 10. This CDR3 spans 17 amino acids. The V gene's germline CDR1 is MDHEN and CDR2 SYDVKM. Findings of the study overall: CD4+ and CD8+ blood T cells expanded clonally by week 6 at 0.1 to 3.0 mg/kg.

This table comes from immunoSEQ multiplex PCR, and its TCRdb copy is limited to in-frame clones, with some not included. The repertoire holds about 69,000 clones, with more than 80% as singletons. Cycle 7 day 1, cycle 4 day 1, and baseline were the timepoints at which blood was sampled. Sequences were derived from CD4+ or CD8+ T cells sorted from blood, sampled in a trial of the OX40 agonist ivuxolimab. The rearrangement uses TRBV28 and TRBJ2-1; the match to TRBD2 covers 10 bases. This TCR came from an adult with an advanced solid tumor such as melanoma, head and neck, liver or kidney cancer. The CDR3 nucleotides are TGTGCCAGCAGTTTTACTCCGGGACTAGCGCATCACAATGAGCAGTTCTTC. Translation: CASSFTPGLAHHNEQFF.